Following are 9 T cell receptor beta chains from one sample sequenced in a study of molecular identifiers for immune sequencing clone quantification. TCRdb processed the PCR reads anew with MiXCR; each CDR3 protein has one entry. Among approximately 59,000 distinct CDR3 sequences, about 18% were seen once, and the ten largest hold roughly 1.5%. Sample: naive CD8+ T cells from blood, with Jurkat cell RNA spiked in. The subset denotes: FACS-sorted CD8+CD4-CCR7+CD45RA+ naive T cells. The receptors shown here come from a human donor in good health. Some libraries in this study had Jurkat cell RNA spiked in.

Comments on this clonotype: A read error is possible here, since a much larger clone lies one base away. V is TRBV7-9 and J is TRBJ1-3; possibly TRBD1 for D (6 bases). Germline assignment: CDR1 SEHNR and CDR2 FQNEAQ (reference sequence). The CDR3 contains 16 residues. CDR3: CASSPDSLSSGNTTYF. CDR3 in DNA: TGTGCCAGCAGCCCGGACAGCCTTAGCTCTGGAAACACCACATATTTT.

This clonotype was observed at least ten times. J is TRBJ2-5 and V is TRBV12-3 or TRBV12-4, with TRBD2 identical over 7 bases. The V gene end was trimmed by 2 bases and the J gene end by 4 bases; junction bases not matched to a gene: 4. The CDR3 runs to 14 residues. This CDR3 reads CASSLFPGGETQYF. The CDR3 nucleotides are TGTGCCAGCAGTTTATTTCCGGGAGGAGAGACCCAGTACTTC.

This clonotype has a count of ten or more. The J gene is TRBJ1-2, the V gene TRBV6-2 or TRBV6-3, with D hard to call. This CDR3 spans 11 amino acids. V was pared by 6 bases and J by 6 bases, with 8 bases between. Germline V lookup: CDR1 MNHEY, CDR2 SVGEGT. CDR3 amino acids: CASRFSDGYTF. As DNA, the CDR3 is TGTGCCAGCAGATTTTCAGATGGCTACACCTTC.

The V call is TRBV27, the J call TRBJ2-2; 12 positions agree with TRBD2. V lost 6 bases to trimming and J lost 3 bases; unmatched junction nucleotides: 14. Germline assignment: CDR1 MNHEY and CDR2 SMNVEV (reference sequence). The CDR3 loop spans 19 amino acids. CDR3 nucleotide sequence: TGTGCCAGCAGCCCTGGACTAGCGGGATGGGGTGGTTACACCGGGGAGCTGTTTTTT. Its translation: CASSPGLAGWGGYTGELFF.

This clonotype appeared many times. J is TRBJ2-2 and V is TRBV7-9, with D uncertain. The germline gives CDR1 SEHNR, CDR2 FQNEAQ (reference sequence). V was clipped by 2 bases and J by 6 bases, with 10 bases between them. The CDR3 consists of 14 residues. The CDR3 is CASSLPWSPGELFF. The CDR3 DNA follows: TGTGCCAGCAGCTTACCATGGTCCCCCGGGGAGCTGTTTTTT.

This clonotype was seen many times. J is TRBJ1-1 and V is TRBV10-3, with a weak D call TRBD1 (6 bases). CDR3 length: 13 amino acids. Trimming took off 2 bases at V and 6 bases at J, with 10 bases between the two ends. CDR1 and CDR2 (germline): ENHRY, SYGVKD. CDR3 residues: CAISESRGAEAFF. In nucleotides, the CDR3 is TGTGCCATCAGTGAGAGCAGGGGCGCTGAAGCTTTCTTT.

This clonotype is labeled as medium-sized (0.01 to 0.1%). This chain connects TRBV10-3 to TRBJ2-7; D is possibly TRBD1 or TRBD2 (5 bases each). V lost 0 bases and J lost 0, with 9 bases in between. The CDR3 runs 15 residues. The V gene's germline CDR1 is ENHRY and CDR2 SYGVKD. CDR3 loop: CAISESGDGSYEQYF. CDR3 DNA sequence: TGTGCCATCAGTGAGTCGGGGGACGGCTCCTACGAGCAGTACTTC.

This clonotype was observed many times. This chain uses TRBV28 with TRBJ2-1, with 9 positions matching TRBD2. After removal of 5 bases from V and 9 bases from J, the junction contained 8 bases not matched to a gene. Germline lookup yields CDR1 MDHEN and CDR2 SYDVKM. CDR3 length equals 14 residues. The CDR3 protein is CASSNSGRMGEQFF. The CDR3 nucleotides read TGTGCCAGCAGTAATAGCGGGAGAATGGGTGAGCAGTTCTTC.

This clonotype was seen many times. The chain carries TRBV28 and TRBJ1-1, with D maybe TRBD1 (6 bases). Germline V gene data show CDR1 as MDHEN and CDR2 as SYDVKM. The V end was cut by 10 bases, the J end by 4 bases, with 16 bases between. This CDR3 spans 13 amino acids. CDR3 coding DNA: TGTGCCACCGATGGGGGGGGCGGCACTGAAGCTTTCTTT. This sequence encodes CATDGGGGTEAFF. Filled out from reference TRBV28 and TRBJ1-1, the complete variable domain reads DVKVTQSSRYLVKRTGEKVFLECVQDMDHENMFWYRQDPGLGLRLIYFSYDVKMKEKGDIPEGYSVSREKKERFSLILESASTNQTSMYLCATDGGGGTEAFFGQGTRLTVV.